This entry lists 28 T cell receptor beta chains sequenced from one sample in a study of blood T cell repertoires in COVID-19. TCRdb keeps only in-frame clones here, not all; method: immunoSEQ multiplex PCR. The repertoire holds tens of thousands of clones, with 88% as singletons. Sequenced sample: peripheral blood. The receptors were sampled from a human donor in a cohort sampled during active COVID-19.

This chain connects TRBV7-2 to TRBJ1-6, with D possibly being TRBD1 (6 bases). CDR1 is SGHTA and CDR2 is FQGNSA in the germline V gene. The CDR3 length is 15 residues. V lost 5 bases to trimming and J lost 7 bases, with 15 bases between them. For the CDR3, the DNA is TGTGCCAGCAGCCCACAGGGTGGACGGAATTCACCCCTCCACTTT. As protein: CASSPQGGRNSPLHF.

V usage is TRBV6-5 and J usage is TRBJ2-7, with a weak D call TRBD2 (5 bases). This CDR3 contains 13 residues. Germline-derived CDR1 and CDR2 are MNHEY and SVGAGI. V lost 6 bases to trimming and J lost 7 bases, with 16 bases between them. This CDR3 reads CASSKGLVGEQYF. CDR3 DNA: TGTGCCAGCAGCAAAGGACTGGTCGGAGAGCAGTACTTC.

The CDR3 is CASSLGFTSGGGSNEQFF. The CDR3 DNA sequence: TGTGCCAGCAGCTTAGGTTTTACTAGCGGGGGGGGATCAAATGAGCAGTTCTTC. V and J are TRBV11-3 and TRBJ2-1; 13 nucleotides match TRBD2. Germline V gene sequence: CDR1 SGHNT, CDR2 YENEEA. Unmatched junction bases numbered 10, after V lost 1 base and J lost 7 bases. The CDR3 sequence is 18 residues long. Full variable domain (missing parts from reference TRBV11-3 and TRBJ2-1): EAGVVQSPRYKIIEKKQPVAFWCNPISGHNTLYWYLQNLGQGPELLIRYENEEAVDDSQLPKDRFSAERLKGVDSTLKIQPAELGDSAVYLCASSLGFTSGGGSNEQFFGPGTRLTVL.

The chain is built from TRBV28 and TRBJ2-3, with D perhaps matching TRBD1 (7 bases). Germline CDR1 and CDR2: MDHEN and SYDVKM. This CDR3 comprises 14 residues. With 3 bases removed from V and 3 bases from J, the gap between germline ends came to 10 bases. CDR3 DNA: TGTGCCAGCAGTTTCCCAGGGGGGACAGATACGCAGTATTTT. It yields the protein CASSFPGGTDTQYF.

This chain links TRBV29-1 with TRBJ1-2; tentative D call: TRBD1 (6 bases). The CDR3 runs 11 residues. V shed 4 bases and J shed 8 bases, with 11 bases lying between them. The germline gives CDR1 SQVTM, CDR2 ANQGSEA. CDR3 residues: CSVGVQGGYTF. The CDR3 DNA reads TGCAGCGTTGGTGTCCAGGGGGGCTACACCTTC. Full variable domain (missing parts from reference TRBV29-1 and TRBJ1-2): SAVISQKPSRDICQRGTSLTIQCQVDSQVTMMFWYRQQPGQSLTLIATANQGSEATYESGFVIDKFPISRPNLTFSTLTVSNMSPEDSSIYLCSVGVQGGYTFGSGTRLTVV.

The rearrangement uses TRBV6-2 or TRBV6-3 and TRBJ1-5, with D hard to call. CDR1 and CDR2 from the germline V gene are MNHEY and SVGEGT. V dropped 0 bases and J dropped 8 bases, with 5 bases sitting between them. This CDR3 is built from 12 residues. CDR3 DNA sequence: TGTGCCAGCAGTTACTCGTCTAAGCCCCAGCATTTT. Residues: CASSYSSKPQHF.

The chain has TRBV3-1 (or the pseudogene TRBV3-2) and TRBJ2-7; 12 positions match TRBD2. V dropped 4 bases and J dropped 7; count of bases not matched to a gene: 2. CDR3 size: 13 residues. CDR1 is LGHDT, CDR2 YNNKEL, per germline (reference sequence). CDR3 DNA: TGTGCCAGCAGCCGTGGACTAGCGGGAGAGCAGTACTTC. Protein product: CASSRGLAGEQYF.

This clone was recorded once. The CDR3 protein is CASSSAMRAGNTIYF. The CDR3 nucleotides read TGTGCCAGCAGCTCCGCTATGAGGGCTGGAAACACCATATATTTT. The chain combines TRBV7-2 with TRBJ1-3, with D unclear. V was cut by 4 bases and J by 2 bases, with 12 bases left in between. The CDR3 spans 15 residues. Germline lookup yields CDR1 SGHTA and CDR2 FQGNSA. Full variable domain (outside the CDR3, taken from reference TRBV7-2 and TRBJ1-3): GAGVSQSPSNKVTEKGKDVELRCDPISGHTALYWYRQSLGQGLEFLIYFQGNSAPDKSGLPSDRFSAERTGGSVSTLTIQRTQQEDSAVYLCASSSAMRAGNTIYFGEGSWLTVV.

This clone was counted only a few times. The rearrangement uses TRBV23-1 and TRBJ1-5, with D perhaps matching TRBD1 (5 bases). TRBV23-1 is sorted into the ORF group, with uncertain function. The CDR3 length is 14 residues. V was shortened by 8 bases and J by 2 bases, with 13 bases between the two germline ends. The CDR3 loop is CASVLQVRNQPQHF. In nucleotides, the CDR3 is TGCGCCAGCGTGCTACAGGTCCGCAATCAGCCCCAGCATTTT.

The V call is TRBV5-1, the J call TRBJ1-2; D might be TRBD1 (5 bases). The V gene lost 3 bases and the J gene lost 7 bases, with 16 bases spanning the gap. Germline CDR1 is SGHRS and CDR2 is YFSETQ. The length of the CDR3 is 14 residues. The CDR3 coding sequence is TGCGCCAGCAGCTCCACGACAGCCGCCGGTGGCTACACCTTC. This encodes CASSSTTAAGGYTF. The whole variable domain, remainder taken from reference TRBV5-1 and TRBJ1-2, is KAGVTQTPRYLIKTRGQQVTLSCSPISGHRSVSWYQQTPGQGLQFLFEYFSETQRNKGNFPGRFSGRQFSNSRSEMNVSTLELGDSALYLCASSSTTAAGGYTFGSGTRLTVV.

This chain uses TRBV29-1 with TRBJ2-7; 7 bases line up with TRBD1. Germline trimming cut 5 bases from V and 2 bases from J; bases unmatched to any gene: 3. In germline, CDR1 is SQVTM, CDR2 ANQGSEA. CDR3 length: 12 amino acids. The CDR3 protein is CSVRQGAYEQYF. CDR3 sequence (DNA): TGCAGCGTTCGCCAGGGGGCCTACGAGCAGTACTTC.

This clone has only one observation. The chain couples TRBV5-1 to TRBJ2-5; 7 bases are a match to TRBD1. Trimming took 1 base from V and 2 from J; bases not matched to a gene: 2. The V gene's germline CDR1 is SGHRS and CDR2 YFSETQ. There are 14 residues in the CDR3. The DNA for the CDR3 is TGCGCCAGCAGCTTGCCAGGGGGACAAGAGACCCAGTACTTC. It codes for CASSLPGGQETQYF.

The V call is TRBV11-2, the J call TRBJ2-1, with 8 bases lining up with TRBD2. The CDR3 runs 13 residues. After removal of 1 base from V and 9 bases from J, the junction contained 2 bases not matched to a gene. The germline V gene encodes CDR1 SGHAT and CDR2 FQNNGV. The CDR3 is CASSLGGGSEQFF. For the CDR3, the DNA is TGTGCCAGCAGCTTAGGCGGGGGGAGTGAGCAGTTCTTC. Full variable domain (rest looked up from reference TRBV11-2 and TRBJ2-1): EAGVAQSPRYKIIEKRQSVAFWCNPISGHATLYWYQQILGQGPKLLIQFQNNGVVDDSQLPKDRFSAERLKGVDSTLKIQPAKLEDSAVYLCASSLGGGSEQFFGPGTRLTVL.

The V call is TRBV3-1 (or the pseudogene TRBV3-2), the J call TRBJ2-5, with TRBD1 matching 8 bases. V was clipped by 4 bases and J by 5 bases; unmatched bases: 6. From germline, CDR1 is LGHDT and CDR2 YNNKEL (reference sequence). This CDR3 is built from 14 residues. CDR3 protein: CASSRQGTEETQYF. In DNA form, the CDR3 reads TGTGCCAGCAGCCGACAGGGGACTGAGGAGACCCAGTACTTC.

This chain links TRBV7-2 with TRBJ1-5, with 8 nucleotides matching TRBD1. Germline V gene lookup returns CDR1 SGHTA and CDR2 FQGNSA. V lost 2 bases and J lost 5; bases outside the gene matches: 5. The CDR3 consists of 15 residues. Written as DNA, the CDR3 is TGTGCCAGCAGCTTATCAGGGGGCGGATATCAGCCCCAGCATTTT. It translates to CASSLSGGGYQPQHF.

This clone showed up just a few times. The chain recombines TRBV5-1 with TRBJ2-7; TRBD1 matches at 12 bases. The J segment lost 8 bases and the V segment lost 0 bases, leaving 3 bases of the junction unmatched. CDR1 is SGHRS and CDR2 is YFSETQ in the germline V gene. CDR3 size: 14 residues. CDR3 DNA sequence: TGCGCCAGCAGCTTGGCCGGGACAGGGGGCAAGCAGTACTTC. This translates into CASSLAGTGGKQYF.

This clone was counted once. V gene TRBV21-1 combines with J gene TRBJ2-7; no DNA check was done on the table's D call, TRBD1. TRBV21-1 is labeled a pseudogene. This CDR3 region has 18 residues. As DNA, the CDR3 is TGTGCCAGCAGCACTTGTGCACTACCGGGACAGTCCTCCTACGAGCAGTACTTC. Its protein is CASSTCALPGQSSYEQYF.

The chain links TRBV7-9 to TRBJ2-1; a possible D gene is TRBD1 (6 bases). CDR1 SEHNR and CDR2 FQNEAQ come from the germline V gene (reference sequence). V was clipped by 4 bases and J by 10 bases, with 17 bases between them. The CDR3 runs to 14 residues. The CDR3 loop reads CASSYPTGYREQFF. The CDR3 nucleotides read TGTGCCAGCAGCTACCCAACAGGGTATCGGGAGCAGTTCTTC.

DNA of the CDR3: TGCAGCGTTGGGGCTAGCGGGGGGCAAGAGACCCAGTACTTC. This translates into CSVGASGGQETQYF. V usage is TRBV29-1 and J usage is TRBJ2-5; 11 nucleotides line up with TRBD2. This CDR3 is built from 14 residues. Germline loops: CDR1 SQVTM, CDR2 ANQGSEA. With V trimmed by 4 bases and J by 2 bases, 3 bases remained unmatched.

This chain joins TRBV5-1 and TRBJ2-3, with 12 bases lining up with TRBD1. The V and J ends lost 0 bases and 6 bases, in that order; junction bases with no gene match: 2. Per the germline V gene, CDR1 is SGHRS and CDR2 is YFSETQ. The CDR3 has 15 residues. CDR3 DNA: TGCGCCAGCAGCTTGGGGGGACAGGGGGCGGATACGCAGTATTTT. Its translation is CASSLGGQGADTQYF.

The chain is built from TRBV7-2 and TRBJ2-7, with 9 positions matching TRBD1. With V trimmed by 6 bases and J by 2 bases, 5 bases remained unmatched. The CDR3 has 14 residues. Germline CDR1 and CDR2: SGHTA and FQGNSA. The CDR3 protein is CASSYGTGTYEQYF. DNA for the CDR3: TGTGCCAGCAGTTACGGGACAGGGACCTACGAGCAGTACTTC.

The CDR3: CASSLPSGGAGETQYF. The CDR3 nucleotides read TGCGCCAGCAGCCTTCCTAGCGGGGGGGCAGGAGAGACCCAGTACTTC. This rearrangement joins TRBV5-1 to TRBJ2-5; TRBD2 agrees at 12 bases. The germline V gene encodes CDR1 SGHRS and CDR2 YFSETQ. V lost 4 bases to trimming and J lost 4 bases; unmatched junction nucleotides: 8. The CDR3 sequence is 16 residues long.

The chain employs TRBV4-1 and TRBJ2-1; the match to TRBD2 covers 12 bases. The CDR3 consists of 19 residues. The V gene end was trimmed by 2 bases and the J gene end by 0 bases; junction bases not matched to a gene: 8. Germline V gives CDR1 MGHRA, CDR2 YSYEKL. The CDR3 bases are TGCGCCAGCAGCCAAAGATCCCCACTAGCGGGAGGCTCCTACAATGAGCAGTTCTTC. This encodes CASSQRSPLAGGSYNEQFF.

V usage is TRBV7-2 and J usage is TRBJ2-3; maybe TRBD2 (6 bases). Trimming stripped 5 bases from V and 7 bases from J, with 13 bases between. The germline CDR1 and CDR2 sequences are SGHTA and FQGNSA. CDR3 length: 13 residues. CDR3 residues: CASSPGVAYTQYF. CDR3 nucleotide sequence: TGTGCCAGCAGCCCGGGAGTAGCGTATACGCAGTATTTT. The full variable domain, in which reference TRBV7-2 and TRBJ2-3 provide the parts outside the CDR3, is GAGVSQSPSNKVTEKGKDVELRCDPISGHTALYWYRQSLGQGLEFLIYFQGNSAPDKSGLPSDRFSAERTGGSVSTLTIQRTQQEDSAVYLCASSPGVAYTQYFGPGTRLTVL.

This clone was seen only a few times. V gene TRBV9 combines with J gene TRBJ1-6; no clear D. The CDR3 runs 15 residues. Trimming shortened V by 1 base and J by 9 bases, and 14 bases separated the two germline ends. CDR1 is SGDLS and CDR2 is YYNGEE in the germline V gene. The CDR3 region is CASSVTALFISPLHF. DNA for the CDR3: TGTGCCAGCAGCGTAACAGCACTGTTTATTTCACCCCTCCACTTT.

The chain employs TRBV7-3 and TRBJ2-4; possibly TRBD1 for D (5 bases). The length of the CDR3 is 15 residues. The V gene's germline CDR1 is SGHTA and CDR2 FQGTGA. The V end lost 4 bases, the J end lost 4 bases, and 14 bases lay between the germline ends. DNA of the CDR3: TGTGCCAGCAGCTCCCGGCAGGGCCCTAAAAACATTCAGTACTTC. Amino acid sequence: CASSSRQGPKNIQYF.

The rearrangement links TRBV5-4 to TRBJ2-1; the D gene is possibly TRBD2 (7 bases). The CDR3 extends over 15 amino acids. CDR1 and CDR2 from the germline V gene are SGHNT and YYREEE (reference sequence). Deletions cut 0 bases from V and 6 bases from J, with 13 bases between. CDR3: CASSLVGGGLNEQFF. As DNA, the CDR3 is TGTGCCAGCAGCTTGGTGGGGGGGGGCCTCAATGAGCAGTTCTTC.

This rearrangement joins TRBV7-8 to TRBJ1-1; possible D gene TRBD1, 5 bases. Trimming removed 3 bases at V and 1 base at J, with 6 bases between. Germline lookup yields CDR1 SGHVS and CDR2 FQNEAQ. The CDR3 runs 13 residues. The CDR3 reads CASSLQGNTEAFF. The CDR3 coding sequence is TGTGCCAGCAGCTTGCAGGGGAACACTGAAGCTTTCTTT.